This passage covers 22 T cell receptor beta chains from one sample sequenced in a study of CD8 T cells in ankylosing spondylitis. TCRdb fed the 5' RACE reads into MiXCR, producing one record per CDR3 protein. The table records some 290,000 distinct CDR3 sequences, approximately 20% of them present only once. The specimen sequenced was blood, either unsorted or a sorted T cell fraction (not recorded which). The origin of the receptors is a male donor with ankylosing spondylitis or in good health (not recorded which).

The CDR3 DNA sequence: TGTGCCAGCAGTGACCGAAGCGGGAGAAAAGATACGCAGTATTTT. Its protein product is CASSDRSGRKDTQYF. The chain combines TRBV6-4 with TRBJ2-3; 8 bases align to TRBD2. The CDR3 has 15 amino acids. The V gene end was trimmed by 2 bases and the J gene end by 5 bases; junction bases not matched to a gene: 6. Looked up from germline, CDR1 is MRHNA and CDR2 is SNTAGT.

V gene TRBV11-2 combines with J gene TRBJ2-6; D remains ambiguous. The CDR3 runs 14 residues. V was cut by 4 bases and J by 16 bases, with 20 bases left in between. In germline, CDR1 is SGHAT, CDR2 FQNNGV. The DNA for the CDR3 is TGTGCCAGCAGCTCGGACCGCATCCGACAAGCTCTGACTTTC. Translated, it gives CASSSDRIRQALTF. Filled out from reference TRBV11-2 and TRBJ2-6, the complete variable domain reads EAGVAQSPRYKIIEKRQSVAFWCNPISGHATLYWYQQILGQGPKLLIQFQNNGVVDDSQLPKDRFSAERLKGVDSTLKIQPAKLEDSAVYLCASSSDRIRQALTFGAGSRLTVL.

This clonotype was detected a few times. The genes are TRBV6-1 and TRBJ1-6, with D maybe TRBD1 (6 bases). Germline CDR1 MNHNS, CDR2 SASEGT. Trimming pared 6 bases from V and 0 bases from J, leaving 15 bases between. CDR3 length equals 17 residues. The CDR3 reads CASSPEQGYSYNSPLHF. CDR3 DNA sequence: TGTGCCAGCAGCCCAGAACAGGGCTACTCCTATAATTCACCCCTCCACTTT.

The CDR3 region has the DNA TGTGCCAGCAGCCGGGGACTAGCGGGGGGCAGCACAGATACGCAGTATTTT. Translation gives CASSRGLAGGSTDTQYF. The rearrangement uses TRBV7-9 and TRBJ2-3, with 15 positions matching TRBD2. With V trimmed by 5 bases and J by 0 bases, 3 bases remained unmatched. This CDR3 spans 17 amino acids. The germline V gene encodes CDR1 SEHNR and CDR2 FQNEAQ (reference sequence).

The chain recombines TRBV2 with TRBJ2-2, with D tentatively TRBD1 (7 bases). The CDR3 is 18 amino acids. Germline V gene data show CDR1 as SNHLY and CDR2 as FYNNEI. CDR3 coding DNA: TGTACCATCAGCAAAATACCGCGGGACAGTTCGAACACCGGGGAGCTGTTTTTT. Its protein is CTISKIPRDSSNTGELFF.

The V gene is TRBV20-1, the J gene TRBJ2-3, with TRBD2 identical over 8 bases. CDR3 length: 13 residues. The germline V gene has CDR1 DFQATT and CDR2 SNEGSKA (reference sequence). Trimming took 3 bases from V and 5 from J; bases not matched to a gene: 4. CDR3 DNA sequence: TGCAGTGCTAGCGGGAGGGCCTTAGATACGCAGTATTTT. Translated: CSASGRALDTQYF.

In its sample, this clonotype was seen many times. The genes are TRBV29-1 and TRBJ1-1; TRBD1 might be the D (5 bases). V dropped 4 bases and J dropped 2 bases, with 11 bases sitting between them. Germline V CDR1 and CDR2: SQVTM, ANQGSEA. This CDR3 contains 13 residues. CDR3 in DNA: TGCAGCGTTGTTGAGGGGCTCAACACTGAAGCTTTCTTT. Translating gives CSVVEGLNTEAFF.

The gene calls are TRBV7-2 and TRBJ2-1, with 12 bases lining up with TRBD2. The V gene end was trimmed by 5 bases and the J gene end by 7 bases; junction bases not matched to a gene: 6. The CDR3 is made up of 15 amino acids. Germline values: CDR1 SGHTA, CDR2 FQGNSA. The CDR3 spells CASSLGGTSGNEQFF. CDR3 nucleotide sequence: TGTGCCAGCAGCCTAGGCGGGACTAGCGGGAATGAGCAGTTCTTC.

The table lists this clonotype with a few counts. This chain links TRBV4-1 with TRBJ2-5; 9 positions match TRBD1. The CDR3 is 15 residues long. CDR1 is MGHRA and CDR2 is YSYEKL in the germline V gene. The junction had 6 bases not matched to a gene; V was cut back by 4 bases and J by 3 bases. The CDR3 loop reads CASSLAGTGKETQYF. In DNA form, the CDR3 reads TGCGCCAGCAGCCTGGCCGGGACAGGGAAAGAGACCCAGTACTTC.

J is TRBJ1-6 and V is TRBV6-1; 8 positions agree with TRBD1. Per germline, CDR1 MNHNS and CDR2 SASEGT. Losses at the gene ends were 8 bases for V and 6 bases for J; bases not matched to a gene: 6. This CDR3 is 14 amino acids long. CDR3 sequence: CASAWDRTNSPLHF. CDR3 nucleotide sequence: TGTGCCAGCGCGTGGGACAGGACTAATTCACCCCTCCACTTT.

There are a few counts of this clonotype. The V gene is TRBV30, the J gene TRBJ1-5; D might be TRBD1 (5 bases). This CDR3 is built from 13 residues. Trimming took off 1 base at V and 8 bases at J, with 12 bases between the two ends. The V gene's germline CDR1 is GTSNPN and CDR2 SVGIG (reference sequence). CDR3 sequence (DNA): TGTGCCTGGAGTGCCGGGGGTGGCAAGCCCCAGCATTTT. Translated, it gives CAWSAGGGKPQHF.

The sample holds a few counts of this clonotype. The chain employs TRBV12-3 or TRBV12-4 and TRBJ2-1, with 9 bases fitting TRBD1. The length of the CDR3 is 15 residues. V was clipped by 5 bases and J by 6 bases; unmatched bases: 8. CDR3 sequence: CASSHRDREINEQFF. CDR3 coding DNA: TGTGCCAGCAGTCACCGGGACAGGGAAATCAATGAGCAGTTCTTC.

The chain is built from TRBV29-1 and TRBJ2-1, with TRBD2 identical over 7 bases. The CDR3 sequence is 12 residues long. Looked up from germline, CDR1 is SQVTM and CDR2 is ANQGSEA. V lost 8 bases to trimming and J lost 2 bases; unmatched junction nucleotides: 3. CDR3 in DNA: TGCAGCCGTCGGGGGGCCTACAATGAGCAGTTCTTC. Its translation is CSRRGAYNEQFF.

V and J are TRBV5-6 and TRBJ2-1; 7 nucleotides align to TRBD1. The CDR3 runs to 15 residues. Germline CDR1 and CDR2: SGHDT and YYEEEE. The junction had 4 bases not matched to a gene; V was cut back by 4 bases and J by 0 bases. CDR3 amino acids: CASSRTGYSYNEQFF. As DNA, the CDR3 is TGTGCCAGCAGCAGGACAGGCTACTCCTACAATGAGCAGTTCTTC.

The J gene is TRBJ2-1, the V gene TRBV20-1, with 13 bases fitting TRBD2. V lost 5 bases to trimming and J lost 9 bases; unmatched junction nucleotides: 13. Per germline, CDR1 DFQATT and CDR2 SNEGSKA (reference sequence). CDR3 length: 16 residues. CDR3 amino acids: CSAPASLAGGLGEQFF. The CDR3, as DNA: TGCAGTGCTCCAGCGTCACTAGCGGGGGGGCTGGGTGAGCAGTTCTTC.

The chain has TRBV5-1 and TRBJ1-1; D remains unclear. Germline loops: CDR1 SGHRS, CDR2 YFSETQ. Trimming removed 0 bases from V and 0 bases from J, with 12 bases in between. The CDR3 length is 16 residues. The CDR3 DNA follows: TGCGCCAGCAGCTTGGGACACGCGGCCTTGAACACTGAAGCTTTCTTT. Residues: CASSLGHAALNTEAFF. Looking up the rest from reference TRBV5-1 and TRBJ1-1 gives the full variable domain: KAGVTQTPRYLIKTRGQQVTLSCSPISGHRSVSWYQQTPGQGLQFLFEYFSETQRNKGNFPGRFSGRQFSNSRSEMNVSTLELGDSALYLCASSLGHAALNTEAFFGQGTRLTVV.

The chain has TRBV7-8 and TRBJ2-1; TRBD2 agrees at 12 bases. The V gene end was trimmed by 5 bases and the J gene end by 4 bases; junction bases not matched to a gene: 6. The V gene's germline CDR1 is SGHVS and CDR2 FQNEAQ. The CDR3 consists of 16 residues. The CDR3 DNA reads as TGTGCCAGCAGCACCCGGACTAGCGGGATATACAATGAGCAGTTCTTC. Translated: CASSTRTSGIYNEQFF.

Points on this clonotype: At one boundary the junction diverges from the germline segment, which might be a read error. The CDR3 DNA is TGCAGTGCTATCGGGCTAGCGGGGGTCTCCTACAATGAGAAGTTCTTC. Translating gives CSAIGLAGVSYNEKFF. The chain carries TRBV20-1 and TRBJ2-1, with 10 bases aligning to TRBD2. Germline CDR1 reads DFQATT; CDR2 reads SNEGSKA (reference sequence). The CDR3 is made up of 16 amino acids.

The rearrangement joins TRBV3-1 to TRBJ1-2, with a weak D call TRBD1 (6 bases). Germline assignment: CDR1 LGHDT and CDR2 YNNKEL (reference sequence). The CDR3 length is 14 residues. V was clipped by 0 bases and J by 4 bases, with 9 bases between them. CDR3 sequence (DNA): TGTGCCAGCAGCCAAGAACAGGGAGCCTATGGCTACACCTTC. It encodes CASSQEQGAYGYTF.

The chain couples TRBV5-1 to TRBJ2-5, with 10 bases lining up with TRBD2. V shed 2 bases and J 5 bases; nucleotides not matched to a gene: 3. This CDR3 spans 14 amino acids. Germline V CDR1 and CDR2: SGHRS, YFSETQ. The CDR3 loop reads CASSFGTSAETQYF. CDR3 in DNA: TGCGCCAGCAGCTTCGGGACTAGCGCGGAGACCCAGTACTTC.

This clonotype was detected a few times. V gene TRBV20-1 combines with J gene TRBJ2-3; 8 nucleotides line up with TRBD1. The junction had 7 bases not matched to a gene; V was cut back by 5 bases and J by 6 bases. Per the germline V gene, CDR1 is DFQATT and CDR2 is SNEGSKA (reference sequence). The CDR3 runs 13 residues. In nucleotides, the CDR3 is TGCAGTGCTTACCGGGACAGGTGGGATACGCAGTATTTT. It codes for CSAYRDRWDTQYF.

In its sample, this clonotype was seen a few times. The CDR3 DNA follows: TGCGCCAGCAGCCTCCAAGCGGGGATGAACACTGAAGCTTTCTTT. Residues: CASSLQAGMNTEAFF. The chain couples TRBV5-1 to TRBJ1-1; no definite D call. The germline V gene has CDR1 SGHRS and CDR2 YFSETQ. Trimming took off 4 bases at V and 0 bases at J, with 13 bases between the two ends. The CDR3 covers 15 residues.